This T cell receptor (delta chain) was sequenced for a study of Vδ1+ human thymocytes. This clone showed up just a few times. Its antigen is as yet unknown. The V segment lost 0 bases and the J segment 0 bases; nucleotides outside the gene matches: 23. The CDR3 covers 23 residues. Germline V gene lookup returns CDR1 TSWWSYY and CDR2 QGS. Study-wide points: Despite high sort purity, about a fifth of thymic T cell receptor delta sequences were Vdelta2. Unexpected Vdelta2 sequences could cause misinterpretation of bulk repertoire data. Highly polyclonal TRG and TRD repertoires with Gaussian CDR3 length distributions appeared in thymus.

Alphabeta T cells were depleted, then CD3+ Vdelta1+ Vdelta2- thymocytes were FACS-sorted. Sorted Vdelta1+ thymocytes were about 97% to 99.6% pure. The template was reverse-transcribed extracted RNA. Multiplex PCR used pooled V-gene forward primers and a constant-region reverse primer to amplify CDR3s. TCRdb ran CATT on the multiplex PCR reads. The table records about 55,000 delta-chain clones, roughly 15% of them present only once. The sequence came from a boy less than two years old who had congenital heart surgery. The chain recombines TRDV1 with TRDJ1, with 9 bases that match TRDD2. The sequenced sample consisted of Vdelta1+ gamma-delta thymocytes from the thymus. The subset is: FACS-sorted CD3+ TCRalphabeta- TCRVdelta1+ TCRVdelta2- thymocytes. CDR3 amino acids: CALGELGLPTCCGDPTYTDKLIF. CDR3 sequence (DNA): TGTGCTCTTGGGGAACTAGGCCTTCCTACTTGCTGTGGGGACCCGACGTACACCGATAAACTCATCTTT.